The source of this T cell receptor beta chain is a study of patients and donors after allogeneic stem cell transplantation. From the RT-PCR reads, TCRdb called clonotypes with MiXCR, one entry per CDR3 protein. This table holds fewer than 75,000 distinct CDR3 sequences, about 25% found once. In germline, CDR1 is LGHNA, CDR2 YSLEER. This CDR3 spans 14 amino acids. V dropped 5 bases and J dropped 6; count of bases not matched to a gene: 6. Sequencing used blood, either unsorted or a sorted T cell fraction (not recorded which). This clonotype originated in a human donor who was either an allogeneic HSCT recipient or a stem cell or donor lymphocyte infusion donor (not recorded which). It is not recorded whose cells these are; they may come from a transplant donor. The rearrangement joins TRBV4-3 to TRBJ1-4; 7 bases map to TRBD1. As DNA, the CDR3 is TGCGCCAGCAGCAAGACAGGGAGTGATGAAAAACTGTTTTTT. This gives the protein CASSKTGSDEKLFF.